The clone carrying this T cell receptor beta chain has at least ten counts. This sample is drawn from a study of T cells in Graves' hyperthyroidism and ophthalmopathy. RNA transcripts yielded amplified TCR beta CDR3 regions. The TCR CDR3 first-round RT-PCR relied on the HTBI primer set. TCRdb passed the multiplex PCR reads through MiXCR, listing each CDR3 protein once. The repertoire holds hundreds of thousands of distinct CDR3 sequences, with roughly 14% as singletons. CDR1 MDHEN and CDR2 SYDVKM come from the germline V gene. Trimming cost V 2 bases and J 4 bases, with 12 bases left between them. The CDR3 is 15 amino acids.

The sequence derives from a middle-aged woman with Graves' ophthalmopathy. The genes are TRBV28 and TRBJ1-3; tentatively, D is TRBD1 (5 bases). The sequenced sample was blood. The CDR3 protein is CASSLLGASGNTIYF. The DNA for the CDR3 is TGTGCCAGCAGTTTACTAGGGGCATCAGGAAACACCATATATTTT.